This T cell receptor beta chain is from a study of CXCR3-negative and CXCR3-positive naive CD8 T cells (dated by TCRdb to about 2019). For the wider study: Approximately 140 million TRB reads were obtained in total, roughly 1.5 +/- 0.3 million reads per library. The diversity and physicochemical repertoire analyses included 11 donors pooled from two independent experiments. The TRBV-TRBJ cluster analysis covered naive subsets from several donors and memory cells from 3 donors. What the authors observed across the whole study: Surface CD5, linked to self-reactivity in mice, was comparable between naive subsets; TCR interaction strength was therefore also inferred from TRB CDR3 physicochemical properties. Repertoire diversity was comparably high in both naive subsets but much lower in memory CD8+ T cells. TRB CDR3s from CXCR3-positive naive cells showed higher hydrophobicity (lower Kidera factor 4), lower energy, and higher strength and volume indices than CXCR3-negative naive cells. TRBV-TRBJ usage was similar between naive CXCR3-negative and CXCR3-positive cells from the same donor, while memory cells showed distinct patterns. CXCR3 expression partially decreased after cryopreservation, so most assays used freshly isolated PBMCs.

Each CD8+ T cell subset was flow-sorted in triplicate, with some 300,000 cells per subset placed directly into RLT lysis buffer. Naive CD8+ T cells were defined stringently as CD45RO-CCR7+CD27+CD95- to exclude memory contaminants. Peripheral blood mononuclear cells were isolated from buffy coats by standard density gradient centrifugation. Naive CXCR3-negative and CXCR3-positive CD8+ T cells were flow-sorted using a FACSAria III. Total RNA was extracted from sorted cells with an RNeasy Mini Kit. Sequences MDHEN (CDR1) and SYDVKM (CDR2) are obtained from the germline V gene. The cysteine opens and the phenylalanine closes a CDR3 of 17 amino acids. There is no recorded DNA. Sequenced on a NextSeq 550. The Human TCR Profiling Kit (MiLaboratory) was used to prepare UMI-labeled 5' RACE TRB cDNA libraries. cDNA synthesis used the entire amount of extracted RNA, and PCR amplification then used the entire amount of cDNA produced. Libraries were prepared in parallel using an identical number of PCR cycles. Per the original workflow: About 53,000 +/- 9,400 unique UMI-labeled TRB cDNA molecules per library were extracted with MIGEC and MiXCR, with at least two reads per UMI required. On average, each library contained approximately 40,000 +/- 10,000 functional in-frame TRB CDR3 nucleotide clonotypes without stop codons. Diversity metrics, including normalized Shannon-Wiener and Chao1, were computed in VDJtools after downsampling to 5000 UMI-labeled TRB molecules per sample. For the central five CDR3 residues, VDJtools calculated physicochemical properties weighted by clonotype size, namely interaction energy, strength, volume and Kidera factor 4. Through TCRdb reprocessing, the reads give one entry per CDR3 protein sequence; DNA is omitted. In this record, the V and J calls reflect TCRdb's handling and not the investigators' own analysis. The table of this sample itemizes tens of thousands of distinct CDR3 sequences. Approximately 1.5% of the sample is held by the ten biggest clonotypes.

As to this clonotype: Its antigen specificity is not known.

This clonotype was obtained from a human donor in good health. Some clones in this sample may be carry-over from other donors' samples. This sequence uses TRBV28 and TRBJ2-1; TCRdb selects TRBD1, and the lack of DNA leaves this call unchecked. The specimen was naive CXCR3- CD8+ T cells from blood. In the paper's terms, the cell subset or site label means: CD45RO-CCR7+CD27+CD95- naive CD8+ T cells lacking CXCR3 (TNR3-). This receptor has the CDR3 CASSPPGWGATYNEQFF. The full variable domain, completed from the reference TRBV28 and TRBJ2-1 proteins outside the CDR3, reads DVKVTQSSRYLVKRTGEKVFLECVQDMDHENMFWYRQDPGLGLRLIYFSYDVKMKEKGDIPEGYSVSREKKERFSLILESASTNQTSMYLCASSPPGWGATYNEQFFGPGTRLTVL.